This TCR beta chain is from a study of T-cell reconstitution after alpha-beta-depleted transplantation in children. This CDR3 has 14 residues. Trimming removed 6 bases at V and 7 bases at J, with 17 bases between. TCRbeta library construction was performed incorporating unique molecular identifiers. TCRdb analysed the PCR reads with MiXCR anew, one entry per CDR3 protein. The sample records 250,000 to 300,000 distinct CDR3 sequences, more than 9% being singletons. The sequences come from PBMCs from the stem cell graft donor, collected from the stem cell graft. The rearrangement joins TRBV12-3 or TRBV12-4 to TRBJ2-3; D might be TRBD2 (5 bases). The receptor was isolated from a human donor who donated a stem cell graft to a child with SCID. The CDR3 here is CASSLLSTMNTQYF. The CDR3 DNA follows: TGTGCCAGCAGCTTACTCTCGACTATGAATACGCAGTATTTT.